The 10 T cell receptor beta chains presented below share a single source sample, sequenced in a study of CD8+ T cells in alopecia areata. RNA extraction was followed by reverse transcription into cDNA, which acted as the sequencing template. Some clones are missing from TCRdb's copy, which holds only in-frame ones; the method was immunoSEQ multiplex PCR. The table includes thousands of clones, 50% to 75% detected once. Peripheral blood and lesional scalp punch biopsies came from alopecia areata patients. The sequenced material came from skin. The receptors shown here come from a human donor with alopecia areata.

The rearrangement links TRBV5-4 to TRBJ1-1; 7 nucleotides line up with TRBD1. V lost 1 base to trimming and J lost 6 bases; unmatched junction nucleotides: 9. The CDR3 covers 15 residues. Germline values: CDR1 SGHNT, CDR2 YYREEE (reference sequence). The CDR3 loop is CASSLSGTANSEAFF. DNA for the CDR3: TGTGCCAGCAGCTTGAGTGGGACAGCTAACTCTGAAGCTTTCTTT. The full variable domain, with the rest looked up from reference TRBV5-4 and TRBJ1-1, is ETGVTQSPTHLIKTRGQQVTLRCSSQSGHNTVSWYQQALGQGPQFIFQYYREEENGRGNFPPRFSGLQFPNYSSELNVNALELDDSALYLCASSLSGTANSEAFFGQGTRLTVV.

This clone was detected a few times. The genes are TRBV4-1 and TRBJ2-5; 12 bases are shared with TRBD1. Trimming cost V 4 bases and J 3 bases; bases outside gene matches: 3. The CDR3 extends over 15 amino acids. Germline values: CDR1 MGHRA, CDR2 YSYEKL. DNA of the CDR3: TGCGCCAGCAGCCCGGGACAGGGGGCAGAAGAGACCCAGTACTTC. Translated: CASSPGQGAEETQYF.

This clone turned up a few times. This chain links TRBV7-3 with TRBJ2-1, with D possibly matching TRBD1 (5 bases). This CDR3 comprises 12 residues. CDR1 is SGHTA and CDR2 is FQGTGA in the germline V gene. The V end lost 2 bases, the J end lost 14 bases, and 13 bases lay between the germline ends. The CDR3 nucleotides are TGTGCCAGCAGCTTACTTGACAGAAAGAAGTTCTTC. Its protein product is CASSLLDRKKFF. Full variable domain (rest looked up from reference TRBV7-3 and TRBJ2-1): GAGVSQTPSNKVTEKGKYVELRCDPISGHTALYWYRQSLGQGPEFLIYFQGTGAADDSGLPNDRFFAVRPEGSVSTLKIQRTERGDSAVYLCASSLLDRKKFFGPGTRLTVL.

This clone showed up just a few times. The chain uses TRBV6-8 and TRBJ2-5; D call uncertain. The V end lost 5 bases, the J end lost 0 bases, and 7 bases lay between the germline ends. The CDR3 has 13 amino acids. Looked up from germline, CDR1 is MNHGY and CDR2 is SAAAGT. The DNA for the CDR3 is TGTGCCAGCAGTGGCCCGTACCAAGAGACCCAGTACTTC. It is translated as CASSGPYQETQYF.

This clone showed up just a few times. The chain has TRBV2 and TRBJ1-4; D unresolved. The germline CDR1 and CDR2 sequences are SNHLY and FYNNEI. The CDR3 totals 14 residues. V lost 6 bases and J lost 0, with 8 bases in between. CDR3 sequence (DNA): TGTGCCAGCAGACCGACGTCAACTAATGAAAAACTGTTTTTT. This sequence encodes CASRPTSTNEKLFF.

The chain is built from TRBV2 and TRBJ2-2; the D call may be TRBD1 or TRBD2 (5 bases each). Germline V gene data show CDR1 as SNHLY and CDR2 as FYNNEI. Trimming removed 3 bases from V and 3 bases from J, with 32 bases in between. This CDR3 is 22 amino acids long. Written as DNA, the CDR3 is TGTGCCAGCAGTGATGGGGGTCGAACGCCCATAACAACCAACGGGTACACCGGGGAGCTGTTTTTT. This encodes CASSDGGRTPITTNGYTGELFF.

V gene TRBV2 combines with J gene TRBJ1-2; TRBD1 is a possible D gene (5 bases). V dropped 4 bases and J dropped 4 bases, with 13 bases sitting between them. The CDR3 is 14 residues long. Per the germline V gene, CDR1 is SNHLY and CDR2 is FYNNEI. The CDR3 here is CASSAGGIGYGYTF. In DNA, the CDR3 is TGTGCCAGCAGTGCTGGGGGAATAGGCTATGGCTACACCTTC.

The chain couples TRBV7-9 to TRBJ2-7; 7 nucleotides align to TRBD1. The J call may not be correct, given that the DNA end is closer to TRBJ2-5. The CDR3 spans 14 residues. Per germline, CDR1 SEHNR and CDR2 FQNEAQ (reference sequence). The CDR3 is CASSPRDREETQYF. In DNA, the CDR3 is TGTGCCAGCAGCCCCCGGGACAGAGAAGAGACCCAGTACTTC.

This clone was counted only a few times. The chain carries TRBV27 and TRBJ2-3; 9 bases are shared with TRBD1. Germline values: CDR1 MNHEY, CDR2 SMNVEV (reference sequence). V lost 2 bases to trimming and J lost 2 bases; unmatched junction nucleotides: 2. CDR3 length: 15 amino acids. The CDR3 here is CASSLGTGHTDTQYF. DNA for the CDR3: TGTGCCAGCAGTTTAGGGACAGGGCACACAGATACGCAGTATTTT.

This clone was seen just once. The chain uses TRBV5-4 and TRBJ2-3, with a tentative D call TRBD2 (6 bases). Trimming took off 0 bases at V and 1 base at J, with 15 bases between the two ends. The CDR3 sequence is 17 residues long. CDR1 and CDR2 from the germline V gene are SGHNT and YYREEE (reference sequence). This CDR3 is CASSLDTSLERTDTQYF. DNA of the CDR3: TGTGCCAGCAGCTTGGATACTAGCCTAGAGCGCACAGATACGCAGTATTTT.